The subject of this entry is one TCR beta chain. Its specificity is not known. The CDR3 consists of 14 residues. V was clipped by 6 bases and J by 1 base; unmatched bases: 2. The V gene's germline CDR1 is SGHTA and CDR2 FQGNSA. Patients had received no treatment of any kind before thyroid surgery. This sample was taken from a study of metastatic and nonmetastatic thyroid tumors. The wider study: The comparison covered peripheral blood and tumor or nodule tissue in malignant and benign thyroid patients.

How the authors handled the data: The distant-metastasis classifier for papillary thyroid cancer was built from CDR3 differences across clinicopathological groups. TCRdb called clones again from the PCR reads with MiXCR. None of the V and J calls come from the authors' own analysis; TCRdb made them. Among roughly 15,000 clones listed, roughly 20% were seen once. Study-wide points: Across blood and tumor, TCR beta diversity in malignant thyroid tumors was reportedly significantly higher than in benign nodules.

This TCR was recovered from a female donor with papillary thyroid cancer or a benign thyroid nodule (not recorded which). Some clones in this sample may be carry-over from other donors' samples. What was sequenced was blood. The genes are TRBV7-2 and TRBJ2-7; 11 bases are shared with TRBD2. CDR3 sequence: CASRSSGGSYEQYF. CDR3 DNA sequence: TGTGCCAGCAGGTCTAGCGGGGGGTCCTACGAGCAGTACTTC. Complete variable domain (other parts from reference TRBV7-2 and TRBJ2-7): GAGVSQSPSNKVTEKGKDVELRCDPISGHTALYWYRQSLGQGLEFLIYFQGNSAPDKSGLPSDRFSAERTGGSVSTLTIQRTQQEDSAVYLCASRSSGGSYEQYFGPGTRLTVT.